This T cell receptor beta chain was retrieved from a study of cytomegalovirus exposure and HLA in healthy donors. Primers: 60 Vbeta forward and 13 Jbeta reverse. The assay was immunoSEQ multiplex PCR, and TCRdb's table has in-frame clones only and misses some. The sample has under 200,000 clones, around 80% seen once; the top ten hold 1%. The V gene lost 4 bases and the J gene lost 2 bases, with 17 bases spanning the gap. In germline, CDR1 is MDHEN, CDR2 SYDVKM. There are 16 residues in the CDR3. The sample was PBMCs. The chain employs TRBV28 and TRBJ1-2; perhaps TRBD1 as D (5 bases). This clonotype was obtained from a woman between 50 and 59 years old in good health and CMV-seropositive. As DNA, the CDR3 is TGTGCCAGCAGTTGGGGCAGCCTAGAACAGAACTATGGCTACACCTTC. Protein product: CASSWGSLEQNYGYTF.